This paragraph covers one TCR beta chain sequence. What it binds is not known. PCR involved 60 Vbeta and 13 Jbeta primers. Here immunoSEQ multiplex PCR was the method, and the copy in TCRdb shows in-frame clones only, minus some. The data contain around 150,000 clones, roughly three fifths of them singletons. The entry originates in a study of cytomegalovirus exposure and HLA in healthy donors. Overall study results and limits: A later analysis by the authors found several of the most significant clusters apparently linked to common viral pathogens. In a later analysis, compared with equally common non-associated chains, HLA-associated beta chains were more expanded.

V lost 5 bases, J lost 0 bases, and 17 bases lay in between. CDR1 and CDR2 from the germline V gene are KGHSH and LQKENI. This CDR3 has 16 amino acids. This chain links TRBV18 with TRBJ2-7; D gene unclear. The sequence came from a woman aged 40 to 50 in good health and CMV-seronegative. The specimen sequenced was PBMCs. CDR3 sequence reads: CASSAVIGPDSYEQYF. DNA for the CDR3: TGTGCCAGCTCAGCGGTGATAGGCCCGGACTCCTACGAGCAGTACTTC. The full variable domain, its missing parts supplied by reference TRBV18 and TRBJ2-7, is NAGVMQNPRHLVRRRGQEARLRCSPMKGHSHVYWYRQLPEEGLKFMVYLQKENIIDESGMPKERFSAEFPKEGPSILRIQQVVRGDSAAYFCASSAVIGPDSYEQYFGPGTRLTVT.